This T cell receptor beta chain was found in a study of a mutant IDH1 vaccine in newly diagnosed glioma. Libraries were prepared by immunoSEQ multiplex PCR; TCRdb keeps only in-frame clonotypes and omits some of them. The sample yields around 85,000 clones, 65% to 90% seen once. The sample's time point: week 23, last vaccination. Topical imiquimod accompanied each vaccine dose, which consisted of 300 ug of mutant IDH1 20-mer peptide. V lost 3 bases, J lost 5 bases, and 8 bases lay in between. This CDR3 has 13 amino acids. Germline V gene sequence: CDR1 SNHLY, CDR2 FYNNEI. As for this clone: Its specificity is not known.

Sequencing was performed on PBMCs, taken from a glioma patient whose treatment included an IDH1 peptide vaccine. The chain combines TRBV2 with TRBJ1-5; D is undetermined. The receptor comes from a man aged 25 to 40 with glioma. Some clones in this sample may be carry-over from other donors' samples. CDR3 sequence: CASSDLRDQPQHF. The CDR3 nucleotides read TGTGCCAGCAGTGATTTACGAGATCAGCCCCAGCATTTT.